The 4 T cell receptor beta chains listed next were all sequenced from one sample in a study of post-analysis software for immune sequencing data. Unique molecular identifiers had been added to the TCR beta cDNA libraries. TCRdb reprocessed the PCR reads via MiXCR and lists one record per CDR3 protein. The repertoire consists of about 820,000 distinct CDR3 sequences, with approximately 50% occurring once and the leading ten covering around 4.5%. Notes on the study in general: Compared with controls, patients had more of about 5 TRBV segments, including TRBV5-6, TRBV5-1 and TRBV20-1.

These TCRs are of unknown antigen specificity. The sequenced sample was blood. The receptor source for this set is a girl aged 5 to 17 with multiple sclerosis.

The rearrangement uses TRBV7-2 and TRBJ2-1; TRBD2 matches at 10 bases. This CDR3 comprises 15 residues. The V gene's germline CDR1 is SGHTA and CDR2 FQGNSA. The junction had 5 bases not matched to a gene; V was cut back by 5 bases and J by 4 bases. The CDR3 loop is CASSERGGGYNEQFF. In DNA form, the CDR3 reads TGTGCCAGCAGCGAGCGGGGGGGCGGTTACAATGAGCAGTTCTTC.

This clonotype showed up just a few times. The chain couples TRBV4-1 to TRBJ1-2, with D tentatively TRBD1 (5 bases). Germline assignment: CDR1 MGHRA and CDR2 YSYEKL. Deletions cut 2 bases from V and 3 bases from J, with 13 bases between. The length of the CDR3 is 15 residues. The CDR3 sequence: CASSQTGGRDYGYTF. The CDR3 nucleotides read TGCGCCAGCAGCCAAACAGGAGGAAGGGACTATGGCTACACCTTC.

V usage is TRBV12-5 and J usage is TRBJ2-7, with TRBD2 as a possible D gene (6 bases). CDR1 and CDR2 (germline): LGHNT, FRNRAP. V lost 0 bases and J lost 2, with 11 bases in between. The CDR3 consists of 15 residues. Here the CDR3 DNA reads TGTGCTAGTGGTTTGGTTAGAGGCGGGACCTACGAGCAGTACTTC. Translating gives CASGLVRGGTYEQYF.

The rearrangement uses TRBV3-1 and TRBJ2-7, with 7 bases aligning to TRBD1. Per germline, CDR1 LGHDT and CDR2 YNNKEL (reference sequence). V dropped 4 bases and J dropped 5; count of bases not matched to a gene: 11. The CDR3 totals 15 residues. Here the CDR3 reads CASSLQAGGQDEQYF. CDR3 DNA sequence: TGTGCCAGCAGCCTCCAGGCAGGGGGTCAGGACGAGCAGTACTTC.